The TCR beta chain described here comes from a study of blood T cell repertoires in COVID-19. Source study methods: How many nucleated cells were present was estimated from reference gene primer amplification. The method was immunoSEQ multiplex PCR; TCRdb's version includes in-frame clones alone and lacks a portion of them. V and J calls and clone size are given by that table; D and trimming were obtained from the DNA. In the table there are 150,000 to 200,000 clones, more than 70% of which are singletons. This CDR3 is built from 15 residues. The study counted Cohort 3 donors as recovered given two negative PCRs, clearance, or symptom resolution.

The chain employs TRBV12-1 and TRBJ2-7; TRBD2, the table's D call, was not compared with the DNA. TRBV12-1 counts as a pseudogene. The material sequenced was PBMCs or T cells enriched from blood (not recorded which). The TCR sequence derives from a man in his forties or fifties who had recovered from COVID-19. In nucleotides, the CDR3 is TGTGCCAGCAGCTTAGGGACTAGCGGCACCTACGAGCAGTACGTC. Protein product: CASSLGTSGTYEQYV.